The source of this T cell receptor (beta chain) is a study of blood T cells in healthy people across ages. Study findings and constraints: PBMCs went unsorted, and a conclusive naive versus antigen-experienced comparison was therefore prevented. A strong correlation was found between TCR beta diversity and the percentage of naive T cells.

A few counts support this clonotype. The antigen is undetermined. The donors, healthy Caucasians from Russia, were aged roughly 6 to 90. Isolation yielded PBMCs, at least 6.5 million per sample, in every case. A second PCR, run for roughly 6 to 11 cycles, used a sample-barcoded 5' primer plus a J-beta primer mix. TCRdb redid the calling of the 5' RACE reads with MiXCR, one entry per CDR3 protein. The repertoire includes some 640,000 distinct CDR3 sequences, 45% to 50% of them detected once, and about a third sits in the top ten. The sequencing input was blood. The origin of this receptor is a woman aged 55-75 years in good health.

Here the CDR3 reads CSVRSGPGAGGSYNEQFF. The CDR3 coding sequence is TGCAGCGTTCGAAGTGGGCCCGGGGCGGGGGGCTCCTACAATGAGCAGTTCTTC. The chain employs TRBV29-1 and TRBJ2-1; 8 bases map to TRBD2. Germline trimming cut 5 bases from V and 0 bases from J; bases unmatched to any gene: 15. The CDR3 has 18 residues. Germline assignment: CDR1 SQVTM and CDR2 ANQGSEA.